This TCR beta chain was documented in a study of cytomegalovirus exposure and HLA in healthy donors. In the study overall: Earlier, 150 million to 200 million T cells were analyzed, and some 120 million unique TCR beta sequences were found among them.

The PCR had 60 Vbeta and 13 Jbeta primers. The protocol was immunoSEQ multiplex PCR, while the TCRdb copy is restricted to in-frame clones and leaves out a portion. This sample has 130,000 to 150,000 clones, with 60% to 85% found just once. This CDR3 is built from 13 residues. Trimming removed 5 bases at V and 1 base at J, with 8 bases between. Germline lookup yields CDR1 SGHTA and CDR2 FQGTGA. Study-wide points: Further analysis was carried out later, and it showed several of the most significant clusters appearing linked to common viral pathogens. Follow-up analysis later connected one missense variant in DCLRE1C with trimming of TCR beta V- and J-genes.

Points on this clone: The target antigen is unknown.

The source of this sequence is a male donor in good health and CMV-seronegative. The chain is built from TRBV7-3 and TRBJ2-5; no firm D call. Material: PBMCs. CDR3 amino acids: CASSPTGQETQYF. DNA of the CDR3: TGTGCCAGCAGCCCCACGGGCCAAGAGACCCAGTACTTC.